Listed here is a single TCR beta chain. Germline V CDR1 and CDR2: SNHLY, FYNNEI. V lost 8 bases and J 1 base, leaving 15 bases between the germline ends. The CDR3 spans 15 residues. As handled by the study authors: For nucleated cells, counts were estimated from reference gene primer amplification. Some clones are missing from TCRdb's copy, which holds only in-frame ones; the method was immunoSEQ multiplex PCR. The D gene and trimming were derived from the DNA, and the V and J assignments and clone size from that table. The sample carries roughly 250,000 clones, 84% recorded once. The data are from a study of blood T cell repertoires in COVID-19. Study information: Acute and convalescent COVID-19 samples came from the United States, Italy and Spain. T cells, B-cell-depleted T cells, or PBMCs provided the cDNA or gDNA that served as material.

The TCR sequence derives from a man aged 45-65 years with active or convalescent COVID-19. The sequencing input was peripheral blood. The chain couples TRBV2 to TRBJ1-5, with D maybe TRBD1 (5 bases). CDR3 residues: CASSDSRASNQPQHF. The CDR3 DNA reads as TGTGCCAGCTCCGACAGTCGGGCAAGCAATCAGCCCCAGCATTTT.